The source of this T cell receptor beta chain is a study of T cells in Graves' hyperthyroidism and ophthalmopathy. This CDR3 is 14 amino acids long. CDR1 and CDR2 (germline): SGHAT, FQNNGV. Trimming stripped 4 bases from V and 8 bases from J, with 15 bases between. This clonotype was observed a single time. Researchers took RNA transcripts and amplified the TCR beta CDR3 regions from them. In the first-round RT-PCR of the TCR CDR3, the HTBI primer set was used. Each CDR3 protein gets one entry after TCRdb re-called the multiplex PCR reads with MiXCR. The sample consists of about 360,000 distinct CDR3 sequences, around 14% of them appearing once. The diagnoses drew upon clinical symptoms, serum thyroxine and TRAb, thyroid ultrasound and orbital computed tomography.

The clonotype originates from a woman aged 18-29 years with Graves' hyperthyroidism. The V and J genes are TRBV11-2 and TRBJ2-1; D may be TRBD2 (6 bases). The sample comprised blood. The chain's CDR3 is CASSSSPGADEQFF. The CDR3 coding sequence is TGTGCCAGCAGCTCGAGCCCGGGAGCAGATGAGCAGTTCTTC.